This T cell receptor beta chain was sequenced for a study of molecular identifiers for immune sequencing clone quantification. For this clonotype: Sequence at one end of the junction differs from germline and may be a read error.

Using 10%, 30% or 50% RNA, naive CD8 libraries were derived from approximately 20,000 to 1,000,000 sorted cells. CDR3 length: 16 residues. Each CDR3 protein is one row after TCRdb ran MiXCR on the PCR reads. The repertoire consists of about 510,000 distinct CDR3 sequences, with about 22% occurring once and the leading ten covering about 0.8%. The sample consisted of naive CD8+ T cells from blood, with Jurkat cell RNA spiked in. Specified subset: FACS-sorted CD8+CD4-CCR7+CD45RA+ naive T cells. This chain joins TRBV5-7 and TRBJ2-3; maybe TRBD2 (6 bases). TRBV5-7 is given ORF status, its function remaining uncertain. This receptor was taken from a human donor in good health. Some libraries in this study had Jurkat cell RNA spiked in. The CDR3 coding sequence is TGTGCCAGCAGCCCGCCTGGTCGGGGAGGTTTAGATACGCAGTGTTTT. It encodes CASSPPGRGGLDTQCF.